These T cell receptor beta chains were read from a single sample in a study of blood T cell repertoires in COVID-19. Some clones are missing from TCRdb's copy, which holds only in-frame ones; the method was immunoSEQ multiplex PCR. The table records around 75,000 clones, less than 90% of them present only once. Source material: peripheral blood. The receptors were sampled from a man aged 50 to 59 with COVID-19, enrolled during active disease. Each CDR3 is given with its conserved first and last residue. Each record gives: J gene, V gene, D gene, clone size, CDR3 length, CDR3 protein, CDR3 DNA. The D gene is left open where the match is weak. Rows may omit the clone size; those that give it use once, few, many or a size class.

j_gene: TRBJ1-2; v_gene: TRBV30; d_gene: NA; abundance: NA; len: 13; CDR3aa: CAWSDTRGDGYTF; CDR3nt: TGTGCCTGGAGTGACACCAGGGGAGATGGCTACACCTTC
j_gene: TRBJ1-1; v_gene: TRBV7-9; d_gene: NA; abundance: NA; len: 14; CDR3aa: CASSSPGMNTEAFF; CDR3nt: TGTGCCAGCAGCTCCCCAGGGATGAACACTGAAGCTTTCTTT
j_gene: TRBJ2-1; v_gene: TRBV19; d_gene: TRBD2; abundance: NA; len: 17; CDR3aa: CASSILGTSGRRQEQFF; CDR3nt: TGTGCCAGTAGTATCCTCGGGACTAGCGGGAGACGTCAAGAGCAGTTCTTC
j_gene: TRBJ1-1; v_gene: TRBV6-5; d_gene: NA; abundance: NA; len: 14; CDR3aa: CASRPYRENTEAFF; CDR3nt: TGTGCCAGCAGGCCCTACAGGGAGAACACTGAAGCTTTCTTT
j_gene: TRBJ2-7; v_gene: TRBV28; d_gene: NA; abundance: NA; len: 11; CDR3aa: CASSLPGEQYF; CDR3nt: TGTGCCAGCAGTTTACCCGGCGAGCAGTACTTC
j_gene: TRBJ2-1; v_gene: TRBV6-5; d_gene: TRBD2; abundance: NA; len: 15; CDR3aa: CASTKTSGSGDEQFF; CDR3nt: TGTGCCAGCACCAAGACTAGCGGGAGTGGGGATGAGCAGTTCTTC
j_gene: TRBJ1-1; v_gene: TRBV28; d_gene: TRBD1; abundance: NA; len: 15; CDR3aa: CASSPRTGVNTEAFF; CDR3nt: TGTGCCAGCAGCCCTAGGACAGGGGTGAACACTGAAGCTTTCTTT
j_gene: TRBJ2-7; v_gene: TRBV5-1; d_gene: NA; abundance: NA; len: 14; CDR3aa: CASMGAPGLNEQYF; CDR3nt: TGCGCCAGCATGGGGGCTCCCGGCCTCAACGAGCAGTACTTC
j_gene: TRBJ2-1; v_gene: TRBV11-3; d_gene: NA; abundance: NA; len: 14; CDR3aa: CASSPEAGDNEQFF; CDR3nt: TGTGCCAGCAGCCCTGAAGCGGGTGACAATGAGCAGTTCTTC
j_gene: TRBJ2-7; v_gene: TRBV28; d_gene: NA; abundance: NA; len: 11; CDR3aa: CASSRSYEQYF; CDR3nt: TGTGCCAGCAGTCGCTCCTACGAGCAGTACTTC
j_gene: TRBJ2-1; v_gene: TRBV18; d_gene: TRBD2; abundance: NA; len: 13; CDR3aa: CASSGAGPNEQFF; CDR3nt: TGTGCCAGCTCCGGAGCGGGGCCCAATGAGCAGTTCTTC
j_gene: TRBJ2-1; v_gene: TRBV9; d_gene: NA; abundance: NA; len: 15; CDR3aa: CASSVETAQRNEQFF; CDR3nt: TGTGCCAGCAGCGTAGAAACCGCACAACGCAATGAGCAGTTCTTC
j_gene: TRBJ1-5; v_gene: TRBV2; d_gene: TRBD1; abundance: NA; len: 14; CDR3aa: CASSDQGAGQPQHF; CDR3nt: TGTGCCAGCAGTGATCAGGGGGCAGGTCAGCCCCAGCATTTT
j_gene: TRBJ1-1; v_gene: TRBV28; d_gene: TRBD1; abundance: once; len: 12; CDR3aa: CASRGGQAKAFF; CDR3nt: TGTGCCAGCAGAGGGGGACAGGCTAAAGCTTTCTTT
j_gene: TRBJ2-7; v_gene: TRBV5-1; d_gene: TRBD2; abundance: NA; len: 15; CDR3aa: CASSLRLAGEGEQYF; CDR3nt: TGCGCCAGCAGCTTGAGACTAGCGGGAGAGGGCGAGCAGTACTTC
j_gene: TRBJ2-7; v_gene: TRBV7-2; d_gene: NA; abundance: NA; len: 14; CDR3aa: CASSLEGPGYEQYF; CDR3nt: TGTGCCAGCAGCTTAGAGGGGCCGGGCTACGAGCAGTACTTC
j_gene: TRBJ1-2; v_gene: TRBV5-5; d_gene: NA; abundance: NA; len: 17; CDR3aa: CASSPTGGQGGGYGYTF; CDR3nt: TGTGCCAGCAGCCCTACTGGTGGGCAGGGAGGAGGCTATGGCTACACCTTC
j_gene: TRBJ2-1; v_gene: TRBV7-3; d_gene: NA; abundance: NA; len: 15; CDR3aa: CASSLQHRSYNEQFF; CDR3nt: TGTGCCAGCAGCCTCCAACATCGCTCCTACAATGAGCAGTTCTTC
j_gene: TRBJ2-7; v_gene: TRBV4-2; d_gene: TRBD2; abundance: NA; len: 17; CDR3aa: CASSQAGGSGRAYEQYF; CDR3nt: TGTGCCAGCAGCCAAGCGGGGGGGTCCGGGAGGGCCTACGAGCAGTACTTC
j_gene: TRBJ1-6; v_gene: TRBV28; d_gene: NA; abundance: NA; len: 13; CDR3aa: CASRGANNSPLHF; CDR3nt: TGTGCCAGCCGGGGGGCCAATAATTCACCCCTCCACTTT
j_gene: TRBJ1-5; v_gene: TRBV6-1; d_gene: NA; abundance: NA; len: 16; CDR3aa: CASSELEGNPNQPQHF; CDR3nt: TGTGCCAGCAGTGAACTTGAGGGAAACCCTAATCAGCCCCAGCATTTT
j_gene: TRBJ2-5; v_gene: TRBV18; d_gene: NA; abundance: few; len: 12; CDR3aa: CASSPYQETQYF; CDR3nt: TGTGCCAGCTCACCATATCAAGAGACCCAGTACTTC
j_gene: TRBJ1-2; v_gene: TRBV20-1; d_gene: NA; abundance: NA; len: 11; CDR3aa: CSARFGQGYTF; CDR3nt: TGCAGTGCTAGGTTTGGGCAGGGCTACACCTTC
j_gene: TRBJ1-2; v_gene: TRBV6-5; d_gene: TRBD1; abundance: NA; len: 15; CDR3aa: CASSRGQGSRYGYTF; CDR3nt: TGTGCCAGCAGTAGGGGACAGGGATCTCGCTATGGCTACACCTTC
j_gene: TRBJ2-1; v_gene: TRBV10-1; d_gene: NA; abundance: once; len: 15; CDR3aa: CARIWGGTAYNEQFF; CDR3nt: TGCGCCAGAATTTGGGGAGGTACAGCCTACAATGAGCAGTTCTTC
j_gene: TRBJ2-7; v_gene: TRBV29-1; d_gene: NA; abundance: NA; len: 12; CDR3aa: CSAGGVAYEQYF; CDR3nt: TGCAGCGCCGGAGGGGTCGCCTACGAGCAGTACTTC
j_gene: TRBJ1-3; v_gene: TRBV7-9; d_gene: TRBD1; abundance: NA; len: 16; CDR3aa: CASSPTGGPSGNTIYF; CDR3nt: TGTGCCAGCAGCCCCACAGGGGGCCCCTCTGGAAACACCATATATTTT
j_gene: TRBJ1-6; v_gene: TRBV27; d_gene: NA; abundance: NA; len: 16; CDR3aa: CASSFNVVKNNSPLHF; CDR3nt: TGTGCCAGCAGTTTTAATGTAGTCAAGAATAATTCACCCCTCCACTTT
j_gene: TRBJ2-1; v_gene: TRBV29-1; d_gene: NA; abundance: NA; len: 14; CDR3aa: CSADLVLGKVEQFF; CDR3nt: TGCAGCGCTGACCTGGTACTAGGTAAGGTGGAGCAGTTCTTC
j_gene: TRBJ2-7; v_gene: TRBV13; d_gene: NA; abundance: NA; len: 15; CDR3aa: CASSSRRARRYEQYF; CDR3nt: TGTGCCAGCAGCTCCAGGCGGGCCAGGCGTTACGAGCAGTACTTC
j_gene: TRBJ2-5; v_gene: TRBV5-6; d_gene: NA; abundance: NA; len: 15; CDR3aa: CASSFRRLYQETQYF; CDR3nt: TGTGCCAGCAGCTTTCGGCGGTTGTACCAAGAGACCCAGTACTTC
j_gene: TRBJ2-7; v_gene: TRBV3-1/TRBV3-2; d_gene: NA; abundance: NA; len: 14; CDR3aa: CASSPRQDSYEQYF; CDR3nt: TGTGCCAGCAGCCCCCGTCAGGACTCCTACGAGCAGTACTTC
j_gene: TRBJ2-3; v_gene: TRBV2; d_gene: TRBD2; abundance: NA; len: 15; CDR3aa: CASSVGLAGSDTQYF; CDR3nt: TGTGCCAGCAGTGTCGGACTAGCGGGATCAGATACGCAGTATTTT
j_gene: TRBJ2-1; v_gene: TRBV19; d_gene: NA; abundance: once; len: 14; CDR3aa: CASSRVAAEGEQFF; CDR3nt: TGTGCCAGTAGTAGGGTAGCGGCTGAAGGTGAGCAGTTCTTC
j_gene: TRBJ1-4; v_gene: TRBV18; d_gene: NA; abundance: NA; len: 13; CDR3aa: CASSPWPNEKLFF; CDR3nt: TGTGCCAGCTCACCCTGGCCTAATGAAAAACTGTTTTTT
j_gene: TRBJ1-6; v_gene: TRBV23-1; d_gene: TRBD1; abundance: few; len: 20; CDR3aa: CASSRHRDRVEFGCNSPLHF; CDR3nt: TGCGCCAGCAGTCGCCACCGGGACAGGGTCGAATTCGGTTGTAATTCACCCCTCCACTTT
j_gene: TRBJ1-4; v_gene: TRBV28; d_gene: TRBD1; abundance: NA; len: 14; CDR3aa: CASSLTGGDEKLFF; CDR3nt: TGTGCCAGCAGTTTGACAGGGGGCGATGAAAAACTGTTTTTT
j_gene: TRBJ2-5; v_gene: TRBV7-8; d_gene: TRBD1; abundance: NA; len: 14; CDR3aa: CASSATGDRETQYF; CDR3nt: TGTGCCAGCAGCGCAACAGGGGATCGAGAGACCCAGTACTTC
j_gene: TRBJ2-3; v_gene: TRBV24-1; d_gene: NA; abundance: NA; len: 16; CDR3aa: CATSDRDRPGTDTQYF; CDR3nt: TGTGCCACCAGTGACAGAGACAGGCCTGGTACAGATACGCAGTATTTT
j_gene: TRBJ2-5; v_gene: TRBV29-1; d_gene: TRBD2; abundance: NA; len: 15; CDR3aa: CSVLPGLDNQETQYF; CDR3nt: TGCAGCGTCCTCCCGGGACTAGATAATCAAGAGACCCAGTACTTC
j_gene: TRBJ2-5; v_gene: TRBV28; d_gene: TRBD1; abundance: NA; len: 16; CDR3aa: CASSPTGTGTPETQYF; CDR3nt: TGTGCCAGCAGTCCAACCGGGACAGGGACACCAGAGACCCAGTACTTC
j_gene: TRBJ1-1; v_gene: TRBV6-1; d_gene: TRBD1; abundance: NA; len: 14; CDR3aa: CASSEDQTGGEAFF; CDR3nt: TGTGCCAGCAGTGAAGATCAGACAGGGGGTGAAGCTTTCTTT
j_gene: TRBJ2-5; v_gene: TRBV5-1; d_gene: TRBD1; abundance: NA; len: 13; CDR3aa: CASSLQTGVTQYF; CDR3nt: TGCGCCAGCAGCCTACAGACAGGGGTGACCCAGTACTTC
j_gene: TRBJ2-1; v_gene: TRBV9; d_gene: NA; abundance: once; len: 16; CDR3aa: CASSVAAGLTYNEQFF; CDR3nt: TGTGCCAGCAGCGTAGCGGCAGGACTAACCTACAATGAGCAGTTCTTC
j_gene: TRBJ2-7; v_gene: TRBV5-4; d_gene: TRBD2; abundance: NA; len: 19; CDR3aa: CASSLPPLVAGGPQREQYF; CDR3nt: TGTGCCAGCAGCTTGCCCCCCTTGGTAGCGGGAGGACCTCAACGTGAGCAGTACTTC
j_gene: TRBJ2-2; v_gene: TRBV28; d_gene: TRBD1; abundance: NA; len: 15; CDR3aa: CASRLTGIDTGELFF; CDR3nt: TGTGCCAGCAGATTGACAGGGATTGACACCGGGGAGCTGTTTTTT
j_gene: TRBJ2-5; v_gene: TRBV15; d_gene: NA; abundance: NA; len: 13; CDR3aa: CATSNGGQETQYF; CDR3nt: TGTGCCACCAGCAACGGGGGCCAAGAGACCCAGTACTTC
j_gene: TRBJ2-2; v_gene: TRBV7-8; d_gene: TRBD1; abundance: NA; len: 16; CDR3aa: CASSPSRTGNIRELFF; CDR3nt: TGTGCCAGCAGCCCCTCTCGGACAGGGAATATCCGGGAGCTGTTTTTT
j_gene: TRBJ2-7; v_gene: TRBV19; d_gene: TRBD1; abundance: few; len: 14; CDR3aa: CASGRTGGRYEQYF; CDR3nt: TGTGCCAGTGGTCGGACAGGGGGCCGCTACGAGCAGTACTTC